One sample yielded the 18 T cell receptor beta chains listed below, sequenced in a study of CD8 T cells in ankylosing spondylitis. TCRdb independently ran MiXCR on the 5' RACE reads; one entry per CDR3 protein. The top ten clones hold 4% to 5.5% of a sample with some 220,000 distinct CDR3 sequences, 8.2% of them seen once. The sample consisted of blood, either unsorted or a sorted T cell fraction (not recorded which). These receptors were collected from a female donor with ankylosing spondylitis or in good health (not recorded which).

In this sample, this clonotype turned up many times. V usage is TRBV20-1 and J usage is TRBJ2-1; D gene ambiguous. Germline loops: CDR1 DFQATT, CDR2 SNEGSKA (reference sequence). CDR3 length: 12 residues. CDR3 amino acids: CRVVSSYNEQFF. The CDR3 DNA reads TGCAGGGTAGTGAGCTCCTACAATGAGCAGTTCTTC.

This clonotype was seen ten or more times. The chain couples TRBV7-3 to TRBJ2-5; possible D gene TRBD2, 5 bases. From germline, CDR1 is SGHTA and CDR2 FQGTGA. This CDR3 has 14 residues. The germline V and J ends were trimmed by 4 bases and 1 base, with 10 bases remaining between them. CDR3 region: CASSSIGSQETQYF. In DNA, the CDR3 is TGTGCCAGCAGCTCCATAGGGAGCCAAGAGACCCAGTACTTC.

The CDR3 nucleotides are TGTGCCAGCTCACCATACAGGGCCTACGAGCAGTACTTC. Its protein product is CASSPYRAYEQYF. The V and J genes are TRBV18 and TRBJ2-7, with D possibly being TRBD1 (6 bases). The CDR3 is 13 residues long. Trimming took off 2 bases at V and 2 bases at J, with 7 bases between the two ends. CDR1 is KGHSH and CDR2 is LQKENI in the germline V gene.

This clonotype showed up just a few times. The CDR3 reads CACSGRLEQFF. Here the CDR3 DNA reads TGTGCCTGTAGCGGGAGATTGGAGCAGTTCTTC. The chain combines TRBV7-5 with TRBJ2-1; TRBD2, the table's D call, lacks a check against the DNA. TRBV7-5 is a documented pseudogene. The CDR3 consists of 11 residues.

This clonotype was detected a few times. The chain joins TRBV4-2 to TRBJ2-5; 7 bases agree with TRBD2. The V gene's germline CDR1 is LGHNA and CDR2 YNFKEQ. Unmatched junction bases numbered 10, after V lost 2 bases and J lost 4 bases. This CDR3 region has 16 residues. The CDR3 DNA reads TGTGCCAGCAGCCAATCGTCGACTCGGGGGGTAGAGACCCAGTACTTC. This translates into CASSQSSTRGVETQYF.

This clonotype was found many times. This chain connects TRBV5-6 to TRBJ2-3; D gene unclear. This CDR3 comprises 14 residues. The germline CDR1 and CDR2 sequences are SGHDT and YYEEEE. V lost 0 bases to trimming and J lost 1 base, with 6 bases between them. CDR3 in amino acids: CASSLGLGTDTQYF. The DNA of the CDR3 is TGTGCCAGCAGCTTGGGTCTCGGCACAGATACGCAGTATTTT.

V usage is TRBV2 and J usage is TRBJ2-1; TRBD2 might be the D (5 bases). This CDR3 comprises 10 residues. The germline V and J ends were trimmed by 8 bases and 10 bases, with 9 bases remaining between them. Per germline, CDR1 SNHLY and CDR2 FYNNEI. This chain's CDR3 is CASSGIEQFF. CDR3 nucleotides: TGTGCCAGCTCCGGGATAGAGCAGTTCTTC.

This clonotype came up a few times. This sequence joins TRBV7-9 and TRBJ2-5; no reliable D call. The CDR3 has 12 amino acids. V was pared by 4 bases and J by 1 base, with 4 bases between. Germline CDR1 SEHNR, CDR2 FQNEAQ (reference sequence). CDR3 residues: CASSYTQETQYF. CDR3 DNA sequence: TGTGCCAGCAGCTATACCCAAGAGACCCAGTACTTC. The full variable domain, its missing parts supplied by reference TRBV7-9 and TRBJ2-5, is DTGVSQNPRHKITKRGQNVTFRCDPISEHNRLYWYRQTLGQGPEFLTYFQNEAQLEKSRLLSDRFSAERPKGSFSTLEIQRTEQGDSAMYLCASSYTQETQYFGPGTRLLVL.

This clonotype was picked up many times. This chain links TRBV7-3 with TRBJ2-3, with D unclear. V was trimmed by 2 bases and J by 2 bases, leaving 5 bases between them. The germline V gene encodes CDR1 SGHTA and CDR2 FQGTGA. The CDR3 runs to 13 residues. CDR3 nucleotide sequence: TGTGCCAGCAGCTTATTCTCCACAGATACGCAGTATTTT. Residues: CASSLFSTDTQYF.

Concerning this clonotype itself: A much larger clonotype is one base distant, so this may be a read error. The genes are TRBV20-1 and TRBJ2-3; D may be TRBD2 (5 bases). Per germline, CDR1 DFQATT and CDR2 SNEGSKA (reference sequence). CDR3 length: 11 amino acids. This CDR3 is CGASRGDTQYF. CDR3 sequence (DNA): TGCGGTGCGAGCCGGGGAGATACGCAGTATTTT.

This clonotype was seen many times. CDR3 sequence (DNA): TGTGCCAGCAGTCCAGATATGTGGAACACTGAAGCTTTCTTT. It is translated as CASSPDMWNTEAFF. The genes are TRBV6-1 and TRBJ1-1; D ambiguous. The CDR3 loop spans 14 amino acids. V lost 5 bases, J lost 1 base, and 11 bases lay in between. The germline CDR1 and CDR2 sequences are MNHNS and SASEGT.

To note about this clonotype: Since a much larger clone is just one base distant, this may be a read error. The CDR3 nucleotides read TGCAGCGTTGAATCGGAATACGACTACGGGCAGTACTTC. Its protein product is CSVESEYDYGQYF. This rearrangement joins TRBV29-1 to TRBJ2-7; TRBD2 is a possible D gene (5 bases). This CDR3 is 13 amino acids long. The germline CDR1 and CDR2 sequences are SQVTM and ANQGSEA.

This clonotype appeared many times. The chain employs TRBV7-9 and TRBJ2-5; the match to TRBD2 covers 9 bases. V lost 1 base to trimming and J lost 5 bases; unmatched junction nucleotides: 8. In germline, CDR1 is SEHNR, CDR2 FQNEAQ (reference sequence). The CDR3 is made up of 16 amino acids. The CDR3 region has the DNA TGTGCCAGCAGCTTAGGGGCTAGCGGGAAGGGGGAGACCCAGTACTTC. Residues: CASSLGASGKGETQYF.

About this clonotype itself: One junction end does not reproduce the germline sequence, and a read error may be involved. The chain carries TRBV20-1 and TRBJ1-2; 7 bases match TRBD1. This CDR3 is 16 amino acids long. Germline V gene lookup returns CDR1 DFQATT and CDR2 SNEGSKA (reference sequence). The CDR3 region is CCARGIDPGQNYGYTF. The CDR3 bases are TGCTGTGCTAGAGGTATCGACCCGGGACAGAACTATGGCTACACCTTC.

This clonotype was recorded many times. The chain has TRBV6-5 and TRBJ1-1; D remains unclear. V was pared by 6 bases and J by 1 base, with 6 bases between. Looked up from germline, CDR1 is MNHEY and CDR2 is SVGAGI. The CDR3 is 12 residues long. In DNA form, the CDR3 reads TGTGCCAGCAGCCGGGGGAACACTGAAGCTTTCTTT. Amino acids: CASSRGNTEAFF.

This clonotype was recorded many times. The CDR3 coding sequence is TGTGCCAGCAGCCCGAGACAGGGGGCCTTCTATGGCTACACCTTC. This translates into CASSPRQGAFYGYTF. V and J are TRBV7-3 and TRBJ1-2; 10 positions agree with TRBD1. Germline-derived CDR1 and CDR2 are SGHTA and FQGTGA. V shed 5 bases, J shed 4 bases, and the junction held 7 bases outside the gene matches. The CDR3 spans 15 residues.

At least ten counts were recorded for this clonotype. This rearrangement joins TRBV20-1 to TRBJ2-5; 8 bases align to TRBD2. CDR1 and CDR2 (germline): DFQATT, SNEGSKA (reference sequence). This CDR3 has 14 amino acids. V shed 3 bases, J shed 5 bases, and the junction held 8 bases outside the gene matches. CDR3 region: CSASFSGARETQYF. The CDR3 coding sequence is TGCAGTGCTAGTTTTAGCGGGGCACGTGAGACCCAGTACTTC.

This clonotype was counted at least ten times. The V call is TRBV5-1, the J call TRBJ1-4; D is unresolved. Trimming removed 1 base from V and 8 bases from J, with 15 bases in between. From germline, CDR1 is SGHRS and CDR2 YFSETQ. CDR3 size: 15 residues. The CDR3 loop is CASSLTSGNGEKLFF. The CDR3 DNA sequence: TGCGCCAGCAGCTTGACATCAGGAAATGGCGAAAAACTGTTTTTT.